Included here is one T cell receptor beta chain sequence, with context. Its antigen is not known. A read error may produce the germline difference seen at one junction end. Stated time point: newly diagnosed GD, antithyroid drugs for less than 3 months. The TCR library was made from RNA that had been extracted from PBMCs in TRIzol. With EDTA tubes as the receptacles, nine milliliters of peripheral blood were drawn. Arm-PCR of CDR3 regions with iRepertoire HTBI primers generated TCR beta libraries. TCRdb called the multiplex PCR reads again in MiXCR, with one record for every CDR3 protein. Of roughly 250,000 distinct CDR3 sequences in the sample, 15% to 20% are singletons; the top ten hold 14%. CDR3 size: 15 residues. Germline V gene data show CDR1 as ENHRY and CDR2 as SYGVKD. This sample is drawn from a study of regulatory T cells in long-lasting Graves disease. Broader study findings: Study of thyroid tissue was not done, with only peripheral blood studied.

These sequences were also reported in another study, on T cells in Graves' hyperthyroidism and ophthalmopathy. As that study records: On the basis of clinical symptoms, serum thyroxine and TRAb, thyroid ultrasound and orbital computed tomography, diagnoses were made.

The chain couples TRBV10-3 to TRBJ1-1, with D possibly being TRBD1 (5 bases). The sequence was collected from a woman between 25 and 40 years old with Graves disease. Source: peripheral blood mononuclear cells (PBMCs), taken at new diagnosis, from a patient treated with antithyroid drugs. The CDR3, as DNA: TGTGCCATCAGCGAGATTAAGGGGATGAACACTGAAGCTTCCTTT. Amino acids: CAISEIKGMNTEASF.